This is a list of T cell receptor beta chains from one sample in a study of beta chain features in type 1 diabetes. TCRdb keeps only in-frame clones here, not all; method: immunoSEQ multiplex PCR. Among about 660,000 clones listed, roughly an eighth were seen once. The sequencing sample was made of naive CD4+ T cells from blood. The receptors come from a man between 18 and 35 years old with type 1 diabetes. Both conserved end residues are part of each CDR3. A D gene is named only where the DNA matches it firmly. The size entry is marked missing in some rows and otherwise reads once, few, many or a size class.

j_call | clone_size | v_call | d_call | cdr3_aa | cdr3_nt
TRBJ2-1 | . | TRBV5-1 | . | CASSYIPGFPTNEQFF | TGCGCCAGCAGCTACATCCCGGGATTCCCCACAAATGAGCAGTTCTTC
TRBJ2-5 | . | TRBV7-2 | . | CASTSQGQLKEQYF | TGTGCCAGCACCTCCCAAGGGCAGCTAAAGGAGCAGTACTTC
TRBJ1-2 | few | TRBV9 | TRBD1 | CASSPRQGTNYGYTF | TGTGCCAGCAGCCCCCGACAGGGGACTAACTATGGCTACACCTTC
TRBJ2-5 | . | TRBV4-2 | . | CASSPQDQETQYF | TGTGCCAGCAGCCCCCAAGATCAAGAGACCCAGTACTTC
TRBJ1-5 | . | TRBV30 | . | CAWAPGPYGNQPQHF | TGTGCCTGGGCCCCGGGGCCTTATGGCAATCAGCCCCAGCATTTT
TRBJ2-1 | few | TRBV7-2 | . | CASSPLQPGLEQFF | TGTGCCAGCAGCCCCCTCCAACCGGGTCTGGAGCAGTTCTTC
TRBJ2-3 | . | TRBV14 | . | CASRLSTDTQYF | TGTGCCAGCAGGCTTAGCACAGATACGCAGTATTTT
TRBJ2-2 | . | TRBV30 | TRBD2 | CAGGDPDTGELFF | TGTGCCGGGGGGGATCCCGACACCGGGGAGCTGTTTTTT
TRBJ1-1 | . | TRBV30 | TRBD1 | CAWSARTGAGTEAFF | TGTGCCTGGAGTGCACGGACAGGGGCGGGCACTGAAGCTTTCTTT
TRBJ1-3 | . | TRBV29-1 | . | CSVETSTGNTIYF | TGCAGCGTTGAAACCAGCACTGGAAACACCATATATTTT
TRBJ2-3 | few | TRBV5-1 | . | CASSLGTDSRDTQYF | TGCGCCAGCAGCTTGGGGACGGACTCAAGAGATACGCAGTATTTT
TRBJ2-6 | . | TRBV28 | TRBD1 | CASSSTGAGANVLTF | TGTGCCAGCAGTTCAACAGGGGCTGGGGCCAACGTCCTGACTTTC
TRBJ2-3 | . | TRBV7-2 | . | CASSFSLFTDTQYF | TGTGCCAGCAGCTTTAGTTTGTTCACAGATACGCAGTATTTT
TRBJ2-7 | . | TRBV2 | TRBD1 | CASRPYRDSVSYEQYF | TGTGCCAGCAGACCTTACCGGGACAGTGTCTCCTACGAGCAGTACTTC
TRBJ2-7 | few | TRBV29-1 | TRBD1 | CSVEDPDRAYEQYF | TGCAGCGTTGAAGATCCGGACAGGGCTTACGAGCAGTACTTC
TRBJ2-2 | . | TRBV30 | . | CAWSSFRSGELFF | TGTGCCTGGAGTTCCTTTAGGTCCGGGGAGCTGTTTTTT
TRBJ2-5 | few | TRBV30 | . | CATNRGFQETQYF | TGTGCCACCAATCGGGGGTTCCAAGAGACCCAGTACTTC
TRBJ2-4 | . | TRBV4-1 | . | CASSQGLGRVKTLAKNIQYF | TGCGCCAGCAGCCAGGGACTCGGCCGCGTAAAGACCTTAGCCAAAAACATTCAGTACTTC
TRBJ2-3 | few | TRBV2 | TRBD2 | CAIGTGTSRDTQYF | TGTGCCATCGGGACCGGGACTAGCAGAGATACGCAGTATTTT
TRBJ2-7 | few | TRBV5-1 | . | CASSLDSPYEQYF | TGCGCCAGCAGCTTGGACAGTCCCTACGAGCAGTACTTC
TRBJ1-5 | few | TRBV4-1 | . | CASSQGRNQPQHF | TGCGCCAGCAGCCAAGGGAGAAATCAGCCCCAGCATTTT
TRBJ2-1 | . | TRBV5-1 | TRBD2 | CASSFPGTSGLSSYNEQFF | TGCGCCAGCAGCTTCCCCGGGACTAGCGGACTTTCTTCCTACAATGAGCAGTTCTTC
TRBJ1-5 | . | TRBV30 | . | CAYSQGNQPQHF | TGTGCCTACTCCCAGGGCAATCAGCCCCAGCATTTT
TRBJ2-1 | few | TRBV5-1 | TRBD2 | CASSSLAGGYNEQFF | TGCGCCAGCAGCTCTCTAGCGGGGGGATACAATGAGCAGTTCTTC
TRBJ1-2 | few | TRBV15 | . | CATSPGTEVYGYTF | TGTGCCACCAGCCCCGGGACGGAGGTCTATGGCTACACCTTC
TRBJ2-2 | . | TRBV4-1 | TRBD2 | CASSQVRRGRGPNTGELFF | TGCGCCAGCAGCCAAGTGAGGCGAGGGAGGGGACCGAACACCGGGGAGCTGTTTTTT
TRBJ2-3 | few | TRBV7-2 | TRBD2 | CASSRTSGTPVTQYF | TGTGCCAGCTCCCGGACTAGCGGGACTCCGGTTACGCAGTATTTT